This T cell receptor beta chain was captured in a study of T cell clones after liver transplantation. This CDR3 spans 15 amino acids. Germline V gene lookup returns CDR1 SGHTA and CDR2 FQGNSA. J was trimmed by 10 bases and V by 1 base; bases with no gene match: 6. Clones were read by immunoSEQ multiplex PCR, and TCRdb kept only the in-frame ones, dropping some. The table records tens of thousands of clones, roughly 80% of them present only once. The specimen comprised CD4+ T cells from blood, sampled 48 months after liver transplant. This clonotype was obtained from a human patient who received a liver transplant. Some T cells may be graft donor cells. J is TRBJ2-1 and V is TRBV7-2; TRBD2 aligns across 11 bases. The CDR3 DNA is TGTGCCAGCAGCTTAGTACTAGCGGGAGCCCGCGAGCAGTTCTTC. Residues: CASSLVLAGAREQFF.